These 10 T cell receptor beta chains originate from one sample sequenced in a study of CD8 T cells in ankylosing spondylitis. MiXCR, applied by TCRdb to the 5' RACE reads, yields one record per CDR3 protein. The sample carries approximately 100,000 distinct CDR3 sequences, about 8.3% recorded once. What was sequenced was blood, either unsorted or a sorted T cell fraction (not recorded which). The receptors were sampled from a male donor with ankylosing spondylitis or in good health (not recorded which).

This clonotype occurred many times. No conserved phenylalanine or tryptophan ends this CDR3, so it is likely a read error. The limits of the CDR3 on the DNA are not certain, so only TCRdb's listed CDR3 is given. The chain couples TRBV2 to TRBJ1-1. The CDR3 is 13 amino acids in total, end residues counted. The germline gives CDR1 SNHLY, CDR2 FYNNEI. CDR3 sequence: CAGDEPGRGVVFS.

This clonotype was seen ten or more times. The gene calls are TRBV18 and TRBJ1-1; D is undetermined. The CDR3 totals 14 residues. Germline V gene lookup returns CDR1 KGHSH and CDR2 LQKENI. V was pared by 3 bases and J by 2 bases, with 10 bases between. CDR3 DNA sequence: TGTGCCAGCTCACCTATAGCGGTCAACACTGAAGCTTTCTTT. It encodes CASSPIAVNTEAFF.

This clonotype was observed at least ten times. This chain links TRBV20-1 with TRBJ2-1; 8 bases agree with TRBD2. This CDR3 contains 14 residues. Germline assignment: CDR1 DFQATT and CDR2 SNEGSKA (reference sequence). The V gene end was trimmed by 6 bases and the J gene end by 1 base; junction bases not matched to a gene: 5. CDR3 region: CSAELAVSYNEQFF. CDR3 bases: TGCAGTGCAGAACTAGCGGTTTCCTACAATGAGCAGTTCTTC.

This clonotype was recorded at least ten times. The gene calls are TRBV20-1 and TRBJ2-7, with 10 bases aligning to TRBD1. V lost 2 bases, J lost 2 bases, and 3 bases stayed unmatched. CDR1 and CDR2 from the germline V gene are DFQATT and SNEGSKA (reference sequence). This CDR3 region has 14 residues. In DNA form, the CDR3 reads TGCAGTGCTAGACTGGACAGGGGGGCCTACGAGCAGTACTTC. Protein sequence: CSARLDRGAYEQYF.

This clonotype was counted at least ten times. This chain links TRBV4-1 with TRBJ2-3, with 10 bases that match TRBD2. The CDR3 is 14 amino acids. The V gene end was trimmed by 3 bases and the J gene end by 6 bases; junction bases not matched to a gene: 3. Looked up from germline, CDR1 is MGHRA and CDR2 is YSYEKL. DNA of the CDR3: TGCGCCAGCAGCCATCCTAGCGGGAGCGATACGCAGTATTTT. This gives the protein CASSHPSGSDTQYF.

This clonotype has at least ten counts. The rearrangement uses TRBV4-3 and TRBJ2-3, with TRBD2 as a possible D gene (5 bases). This CDR3 has 18 residues. Trimming left V 1 base short and J 0 bases short, with 17 bases between. CDR1 is LGHNA, CDR2 YSLEER, per germline. The CDR3: CASSQGNSGGDSTDTQYF. Here the CDR3 DNA reads TGCGCCAGCAGCCAAGGAAACAGCGGCGGAGATAGCACAGATACGCAGTATTTT.

This chain uses TRBV18 with TRBJ2-1, with 12 positions matching TRBD2. The CDR3 contains 15 residues. The V gene's germline CDR1 is KGHSH and CDR2 LQKENI. Losses at the gene ends were 6 bases for V and 7 bases for J; bases not matched to a gene: 7. The CDR3 coding sequence is TGTGCCAGCTCTCCGACTAGCGGGAGAGCAAATGAGCAGTTCTTC. Translating it yields CASSPTSGRANEQFF.

This clonotype has just a few counts. The V call is TRBV6-2 or TRBV6-3, the J call TRBJ2-3, with a possible D match to TRBD1 (6 bases). This CDR3 has 15 residues. Germline CDR1 reads MNHEY; CDR2 reads SVGEGT. V lost 6 bases, J lost 6 bases, and 19 bases lay in between. This CDR3 reads CASRRGHPLQDTQYF. The CDR3 nucleotides read TGTGCCAGCAGACGGGGACACCCATTGCAGGATACGCAGTATTTT.

This clonotype appeared many times. The rearrangement links TRBV12-3 or TRBV12-4 to TRBJ1-1; D is ambiguous. V was trimmed by 1 base and J by 6 bases, leaving 9 bases between them. The CDR3 has 13 residues. This CDR3 reads CASSLGVKAEAFF. CDR3 bases: TGTGCCAGCAGTTTAGGGGTTAAGGCTGAAGCTTTCTTT.

This clonotype has a count of ten or more. V and J are TRBV7-2 and TRBJ2-1; the match to TRBD1 covers 7 bases. CDR3 size: 14 residues. Germline trimming cut 3 bases from V and 5 bases from J; bases unmatched to any gene: 4. Germline CDR1 SGHTA, CDR2 FQGNSA. In nucleotides, the CDR3 is TGTGCCAGCAGCTTTTACAGGGGAGACAATGAGCAGTTCTTC. Translating it yields CASSFYRGDNEQFF. The full variable domain, completed using reference TRBV7-2 and TRBJ2-1, is GAGVSQSPSNKVTEKGKDVELRCDPISGHTALYWYRQSLGQGLEFLIYFQGNSAPDKSGLPSDRFSAERTGGSVSTLTIQRTQQEDSAVYLCASSFYRGDNEQFFGPGTRLTVL.